A single sample gave rise to the 29 T cell receptor beta chains below, sequenced in a study of T cell responses to AZD1222 COVID-19 vaccine. Method: immunoSEQ multiplex PCR; TCRdb's copy keeps in-frame clones and lacks some. The table records some 150,000 clones, 85% to 95% of them present only once. This material consisted of peripheral blood, taken on day 0 of AZD1222 vaccination. The origin of the receptors is an adult in good health.

The chain uses TRBV10-3 and TRBJ1-2; D not certain. The length of the CDR3 is 10 residues. V dropped 8 bases and J dropped 6 bases, with 7 bases sitting between them. Looked up from germline, CDR1 is ENHRY and CDR2 is SYGVKD. CDR3 sequence: CAIWADGYTF. In nucleotides, the CDR3 is TGTGCCATCTGGGCGGATGGCTACACCTTC.

This clone was counted only a few times. The V and J genes are TRBV7-8 and TRBJ1-2; no definite D call. Germline CDR1 reads SGHVS; CDR2 reads FQNEAQ. The V end lost 6 bases, the J end lost 3 bases, and 17 bases lay between the germline ends. CDR3 length: 15 residues. DNA of the CDR3: TGTGCCAGCAGACCAACTCCCGGGAAGGACTATGGCTACACCTTC. This sequence encodes CASRPTPGKDYGYTF.

The chain links TRBV7-2 to TRBJ2-4, with D uncertain. The CDR3 contains 16 residues. Germline V gene data show CDR1 as SGHTA and CDR2 as FQGNSA. Deletions cut 4 bases from V and 0 bases from J, with 13 bases between. CDR3 DNA: TGTGCCAGCAGCTCGAACCCACTTATAGCCAAAAACATTCAGTACTTC. Protein: CASSSNPLIAKNIQYF.

The chain links TRBV3-1 (or the pseudogene TRBV3-2) to TRBJ1-4, with D uncertain. Germline V gene data show CDR1 as LGHDT and CDR2 as YNNKEL (reference sequence). V was cut by 4 bases and J by 4 bases, with 1 base left in between. The CDR3 has 11 amino acids. CDR3 region: CASSRNEKLFF. CDR3 sequence (DNA): TGTGCCAGCAGCCGTAATGAAAAACTGTTTTTT.

The rearrangement joins TRBV2 to TRBJ2-7; D is possibly TRBD1 (6 bases). This CDR3 comprises 15 residues. Germline lookup yields CDR1 SNHLY and CDR2 FYNNEI. Trimming took off 7 bases at V and 3 bases at J, with 19 bases between the two ends. This CDR3 reads CASTPPTRGFYEQYF. CDR3 coding DNA: TGTGCCAGCACACCTCCCACCAGGGGTTTCTACGAGCAGTACTTC.

The gene calls are TRBV18 and TRBJ2-7; D tentatively fits TRBD1 or TRBD2 (5 bases each). V was trimmed by 3 bases and J by 0 bases, leaving 15 bases between them. The CDR3 covers 16 residues. CDR1 KGHSH and CDR2 LQKENI come from the germline V gene. CDR3 loop: CASSPGRGRSSYEQYF. The CDR3 coding sequence is TGTGCCAGCTCACCTGGACGGGGCCGTAGCTCCTACGAGCAGTACTTC.

J is TRBJ2-2 and V is TRBV7-3, with D perhaps TRBD2 (6 bases). The CDR3 is made up of 15 amino acids. The V gene's germline CDR1 is SGHTA and CDR2 FQGTGA. Trimming took 5 bases from V and 4 from J, leaving 14 bases between them. The CDR3 coding sequence is TGTGCCAGCAGCCGGGACTCCCCGCCCACCGGGGAGCTGTTTTTT. As protein: CASSRDSPPTGELFF.

The chain recombines TRBV7-6 with TRBJ1-3, with 7 bases lining up with TRBD1. With V trimmed by 5 bases and J by 2 bases, 6 bases remained unmatched. Per the germline V gene, CDR1 is SGHVS and CDR2 is FNYEAQ. The CDR3 sequence is 15 residues long. The CDR3 DNA is TGTGCCAGCAGCCTTATACAGGGGCCTGGAAACACCATATATTTT. Protein sequence: CASSLIQGPGNTIYF.

The chain has TRBV3-1 (or the pseudogene TRBV3-2) and TRBJ1-3; D remains ambiguous. The CDR3 totals 13 residues. Trimming shortened V by 0 bases and J by 4 bases, and 4 bases separated the two germline ends. CDR1 is LGHDT, CDR2 YNNKEL, per germline (reference sequence). In DNA form, the CDR3 reads TGTGCCAGCAGCCAAGATTGGGGAAACACCATATATTTT. This sequence encodes CASSQDWGNTIYF.

This clone was picked up one time. The rearrangement links TRBV13 to TRBJ2-1; TRBD1 might be the D (6 bases). V lost 5 bases, J lost 12 bases, and 17 bases lay in between. CDR3 length: 13 amino acids. CDR1 and CDR2 from the germline V gene are PRHDT and FYEKMQ (reference sequence). The CDR3 protein is CASSLYTGSGQFF. The CDR3, as DNA: TGTGCCAGCAGCCTGTATACAGGGAGTGGGCAGTTCTTC.

The V call is TRBV19, the J call TRBJ1-6, with TRBD1 matching over 9 bases. V lost 8 bases, J lost 1 base, and 6 bases stayed unmatched. Germline V gives CDR1 LNHDA, CDR2 SQIVND (reference sequence). The CDR3 is 16 residues long. Here the CDR3 DNA reads TGTGCCAGTCACGGACAGGGGACGTCCTATAATTCACCCCTCCACTTT. It translates to CASHGQGTSYNSPLHF.

The CDR3 protein is CASSARDTTNTEAFF. The CDR3 region has the DNA TGCGCCAGCAGCGCGAGGGACACAACGAACACTGAAGCTTTCTTT. The gene calls are TRBV5-1 and TRBJ1-1; D might be TRBD1 (6 bases). Trimming shortened V by 4 bases and J by 1 base, and 14 bases separated the two germline ends. The CDR3 totals 15 residues. Germline CDR1 reads SGHRS; CDR2 reads YFSETQ.

This chain joins TRBV9 and TRBJ1-1; tentatively, D is TRBD1 (5 bases). The CDR3 runs 14 residues. The V end was cut by 1 base, the J end by 4 bases, with 11 bases between. Looked up from germline, CDR1 is SGDLS and CDR2 is YYNGEE. Written as DNA, the CDR3 is TGTGCCAGCAGCGTACAGGGTCAGAGCACTGAAGCTTTCTTT. Protein: CASSVQGQSTEAFF.

This clone was observed a single time. The chain is built from TRBV5-4 and TRBJ2-5; D is possibly TRBD1 or TRBD2 (5 bases each). The CDR3 extends over 14 amino acids. With 3 bases removed from V and 7 bases from J, the gap between germline ends came to 16 bases. The germline V gene has CDR1 SGHNT and CDR2 YYREEE (reference sequence). The CDR3 nucleotides are TGTGCCAGCAGCTATAACCTGGGGGAAGCGACCCAGTACTTC. Amino acids: CASSYNLGEATQYF.

For the CDR3, the DNA is TGTGCCAGCAGTTACTCGAAACTAGCGACCGCCTACGAGCAGTACTTC. It translates to CASSYSKLATAYEQYF. The chain links TRBV6-5 to TRBJ2-7; TRBD2 matches 7 bases. This CDR3 contains 16 residues. The germline CDR1 and CDR2 sequences are MNHEY and SVGAGI. The ends lost 0 bases at V and 2 bases at J; junction bases unmatched: 7.

A word on this clone: The identical CDR3 is also encoded by other nucleotide sequences in the sample. CDR3 coding DNA: TGTGCCAGCAGCTTGGTTGGGGGATATAATTCACCCCTCCACTTT. The encoded protein is CASSLVGGYNSPLHF. The chain has TRBV5-6 and TRBJ1-6, with D maybe TRBD1 (5 bases). Deletions cut 0 bases from V and 4 bases from J, with 8 bases between. Germline CDR1 is SGHDT and CDR2 is YYEEEE. This CDR3 has 15 amino acids.

As DNA, the CDR3 is TGTGCCAGCAGCTTAGGGGATATCAGCCCTGAAGCTTTCTTT. The encoded protein is CASSLGDISPEAFF. The rearrangement links TRBV11-2 to TRBJ1-1; D is unclear. From germline, CDR1 is SGHAT and CDR2 FQNNGV. V was cut by 1 base and J by 6 bases, with 12 bases left in between. The CDR3 spans 14 residues.

The chain joins TRBV2 to TRBJ2-3, with 7 bases aligning to TRBD2. Unmatched junction bases numbered 2, after V lost 1 base and J lost 4 bases. This CDR3 has 14 residues. Germline V lookup: CDR1 SNHLY, CDR2 FYNNEI. Here the CDR3 reads CASSEGTRADTQYF. The CDR3 region has the DNA TGTGCCAGCAGTGAAGGGACTAGAGCAGATACGCAGTATTTT. The complete variable domain, with remaining parts taken from reference TRBV2 and TRBJ2-3, reads EPEVTQTPSHQVTQMGQEVILRCVPISNHLYFYWYRQILGQKVEFLVSFYNNEISEKSEIFDDQFSVERPDGSNFTLKIRSTKLEDSAMYFCASSEGTRADTQYFGPGTRLTVL.

CDR3 DNA: TGTGCCAGCAGTCCCACAGTCCGGGAGACCCAGTACTTC. Residues: CASSPTVRETQYF. The chain links TRBV12-3 or TRBV12-4 to TRBJ2-5; D is uncertain. The CDR3 sequence is 13 residues long. V was cut by 5 bases and J by 5 bases, with 12 bases left in between.

The rearrangement uses TRBV9 and TRBJ2-5; D may be TRBD1 or TRBD2 (5 bases each). The length of the CDR3 is 15 residues. Germline CDR1 and CDR2: SGDLS and YYNGEE. The ends were cut back, 0 bases at V and 5 bases at J, with 14 bases in the middle. Written as DNA, the CDR3 is TGTGCCAGCAGCGTAGTTGGGACCGAGGTGGAGACCCAGTACTTC. Translated: CASSVVGTEVETQYF. Combining the CDR3 with reference TRBV9 and TRBJ2-5 gives the whole variable domain DSGVTQTPKHLITATGQRVTLRCSPRSGDLSVYWYQQSLDQGLQFLIQYYNGEERAKGNILERFSAQQFPDLHSELNLSSLELGDSALYFCASSVVGTEVETQYFGPGTRLLVL.

J is TRBJ2-1 and V is TRBV29-1; D possibly corresponds to TRBD2 (5 bases). Trimming left V 8 bases short and J 6 bases short, with 20 bases between. The CDR3 totals 14 residues. Germline CDR1 SQVTM, CDR2 ANQGSEA. In DNA form, the CDR3 reads TGCAGCTACTTGGGGAACCTAGCCCCCAATGAGCAGTTCTTC. This sequence encodes CSYLGNLAPNEQFF.

The V gene is TRBV5-8, the J gene TRBJ1-1; no definite D call. The CDR3 is 15 residues long. Germline CDR1 and CDR2: SGHTS and YDEGEE. V lost 0 bases to trimming and J lost 1 base, with 10 bases between them. This chain's CDR3 is CASSLERPSNTEAFF. The CDR3 nucleotides are TGTGCCAGCAGCTTGGAAAGACCGTCGAACACTGAAGCTTTCTTT.

The CDR3 region is CASSLEGDTEAFF. CDR3 DNA: TGTGCCAGCAGCTTAGAAGGGGACACTGAAGCTTTCTTT. The chain links TRBV7-9 to TRBJ1-1; D might be TRBD1 (5 bases). Germline CDR1 SEHNR, CDR2 FQNEAQ (reference sequence). V dropped 1 base and J dropped 3 bases, with 6 bases sitting between them. The CDR3 runs 13 residues.

The chain joins TRBV5-1 to TRBJ2-7; TRBD1 aligns across 11 bases. This CDR3 comprises 14 residues. Germline V gene data show CDR1 as SGHRS and CDR2 as YFSETQ. V trimming: 0 bases; J trimming: 6 bases; junction bases outside the gene matches: 2. The CDR3 DNA reads TGCGCCAGCAGCTTGGGGACAGGGGGCAGCGAGCAGTACTTC. As protein: CASSLGTGGSEQYF.

This clone appeared a single time. CDR3 amino acids: CASSQGVGLNQPQHF. The CDR3 DNA reads as TGTGCCAGCAGCCAAGGAGTAGGTCTAAATCAGCCCCAGCATTTT. J is TRBJ1-5 and V is TRBV3-1 (or the pseudogene TRBV3-2); D is unclear. V was clipped by 1 base and J by 4 bases, with 11 bases between them. Germline assignment: CDR1 LGHDT and CDR2 YNNKEL (reference sequence). The CDR3 spans 15 residues.

The gene calls are TRBV3-1 (or the pseudogene TRBV3-2) and TRBJ1-3; no definite D call. V lost 0 bases and J 0 bases, leaving 12 bases between the germline ends. Germline V gene lookup returns CDR1 LGHDT and CDR2 YNNKEL (reference sequence). There are 17 residues in the CDR3. In nucleotides, the CDR3 is TGTGCCAGCAGCCAAGACCCCCAGGTTTACTCTGGAAACACCATATATTTT. It specifies CASSQDPQVYSGNTIYF.

The V call is TRBV2, the J call TRBJ1-5; TRBD1 agrees at 7 bases. The CDR3 extends over 14 amino acids. Germline V gene sequence: CDR1 SNHLY, CDR2 FYNNEI. With 6 bases clipped from V and 5 bases from J, the junction kept 7 bases outside the gene matches. CDR3 coding DNA: TGTGCCAGCAGGGGACAGAGGGAATATCAGCCCCAGCATTTT. Translation gives CASRGQREYQPQHF.

J is TRBJ1-4 and V is TRBV29-1; D remains ambiguous. V dropped 3 bases and J dropped 2 bases, with 1 base sitting between them. The CDR3 runs to 11 residues. Germline assignment: CDR1 SQVTM and CDR2 ANQGSEA. CDR3 nucleotide sequence: TGCAGCGTTGATACTAATGAAAAACTGTTTTTT. This codes for CSVDTNEKLFF.

The chain links TRBV18 to TRBJ1-5; perhaps TRBD1 as D (5 bases). Trimming stripped 3 bases from V and 3 bases from J, with 9 bases between. The CDR3 is 14 residues long. CDR1 KGHSH and CDR2 LQKENI come from the germline V gene. The CDR3 DNA is TGTGCCAGCTCACCGGGGGGGACCAATCAGCCCCAGCATTTT. Translating gives CASSPGGTNQPQHF. The variable domain in full, completed from reference TRBV18 and TRBJ1-5, reads NAGVMQNPRHLVRRRGQEARLRCSPMKGHSHVYWYRQLPEEGLKFMVYLQKENIIDESGMPKERFSAEFPKEGPSILRIQQVVRGDSAAYFCASSPGGTNQPQHFGDGTRLSIL.